What follows are 9 T cell receptor beta chains derived from one specimen sequenced in a study of OX40 agonist ivuxolimab in advanced cancers. Clones were sequenced by immunoSEQ multiplex PCR, and TCRdb holds only the in-frame ones, with some missing. The sample records some 26,000 clones, around 85% being singletons. This sample comprised CD4+ or CD8+ T cells sorted from blood, obtained in a trial of the OX40 agonist ivuxolimab. The receptors shown here come from an adult with an advanced solid tumor such as melanoma, head and neck, liver or kidney cancer.

The chain couples TRBV19 to TRBJ1-2; D call uncertain. The germline gives CDR1 LNHDA, CDR2 SQIVND (reference sequence). V was shortened by 1 base and J by 1 base, with 7 bases between the two germline ends. This CDR3 is 14 amino acids long. DNA of the CDR3: TGTGCCAGTAGTATAGCCGGAGATAACTATGGCTACACCTTC. Protein product: CASSIAGDNYGYTF. Full variable domain (outside the CDR3, taken from reference TRBV19 and TRBJ1-2): DGGITQSPKYLFRKEGQNVTLSCEQNLNHDAMYWYRQDPGQGLRLIYYSQIVNDFQKGDIAEGYSVSREKKESFPLTVTSAQKNPTAFYLCASSIAGDNYGYTFGSGTRLTVV.

The chain recombines TRBV27 with TRBJ1-5; D perhaps matches TRBD1 (6 bases). CDR3 length: 16 residues. V gave up 5 bases and J gave up 3 bases, with 17 bases separating them. Germline V gene lookup returns CDR1 MNHEY and CDR2 SMNVEV (reference sequence). The CDR3: CASSKSPGGANQPQHF. CDR3 nucleotide sequence: TGTGCCAGCAGTAAGAGCCCCGGGGGCGCCAATCAGCCCCAGCATTTT.

This sequence joins TRBV6-5 and TRBJ2-1; 11 positions match TRBD2. Germline CDR1 and CDR2: MNHEY and SVGAGI. The CDR3 is made up of 15 amino acids. The trim removed 7 bases at V and 3 bases at J, leaving 5 bases unmatched. CDR3 region: CASKELAGVYNEQFF. DNA of the CDR3: TGTGCCAGCAAGGAACTAGCGGGGGTCTACAATGAGCAGTTCTTC.

The chain recombines TRBV5-1 with TRBJ1-1; tentatively, D is TRBD1 (6 bases). The V end lost 3 bases, the J end lost 0 bases, and 15 bases lay between the germline ends. Germline CDR1 is SGHRS and CDR2 is YFSETQ. The CDR3 is 16 amino acids. The CDR3 here is CASSWKTGDMNTEAFF. The CDR3 nucleotides read TGCGCCAGCAGCTGGAAGACAGGAGATATGAACACTGAAGCTTTCTTT. The whole variable domain, filled in from reference TRBV5-1 and TRBJ1-1, reads KAGVTQTPRYLIKTRGQQVTLSCSPISGHRSVSWYQQTPGQGLQFLFEYFSETQRNKGNFPGRFSGRQFSNSRSEMNVSTLELGDSALYLCASSWKTGDMNTEAFFGQGTRLTVV.

This clone was seen only a few times. In DNA form, the CDR3 reads TGTGCCAGCAGCTTAACAGGGAACCCCCAAGAGACCCAGTACTTC. Its translation is CASSLTGNPQETQYF. This sequence joins TRBV7-7 and TRBJ2-5, with D perhaps matching TRBD1 (6 bases). The CDR3 is 15 residues long. CDR1 and CDR2 (germline): SSHAT, FNYEAQ (reference sequence). V was shortened by 2 bases and J by 1 base, with 11 bases between the two germline ends. Full variable domain (outside the CDR3, taken from reference TRBV7-7 and TRBJ2-5): GAGVSQSPRYKVTKRGQDVTLRCDPISSHATLYWYQQALGQGPEFLTYFNYEAQPDKSGLPSDRFSAERPEGSISTLTIQRTEQRDSAMYRCASSLTGNPQETQYFGPGTRLLVL.

The chain is built from TRBV7-9 and TRBJ1-5, with 8 bases matching TRBD1. Per the germline V gene, CDR1 is SEHNR and CDR2 is FQNEAQ (reference sequence). J was trimmed by 2 bases and V by 1 base; bases with no gene match: 7. The CDR3 contains 17 residues. The CDR3 is CASSLVRVTGGNQPQHF. CDR3 nucleotides: TGTGCCAGCAGCTTAGTGCGCGTGACAGGGGGCAATCAGCCCCAGCATTTT.

The chain has TRBV9 and TRBJ2-1; D is tentatively TRBD1 or TRBD2 (5 bases each). Germline V CDR1 and CDR2: SGDLS, YYNGEE. V shed 3 bases and J shed 4 bases, with 11 bases lying between them. The CDR3 is 14 residues long. The CDR3 reads CASSEDWGYNEQFF. CDR3 sequence (DNA): TGTGCCAGCAGCGAAGACTGGGGGTACAATGAGCAGTTCTTC.

This chain connects TRBV27 to TRBJ2-7, with 7 bases that match TRBD2. The CDR3 has 15 amino acids. The germline V gene has CDR1 MNHEY and CDR2 SMNVEV (reference sequence). After removal of 6 bases from V and 2 bases from J, the junction contained 10 bases not matched to a gene. The CDR3: CASRFGAGVTYEQYF. In DNA form, the CDR3 reads TGTGCCAGCAGATTTGGGGCGGGAGTCACCTACGAGCAGTACTTC.

This clone was counted between two and nine times. The chain carries TRBV30 and TRBJ2-1, with D perhaps matching TRBD1 (6 bases). This CDR3 is 12 amino acids long. V was clipped by 6 bases and J by 2 bases, with 8 bases between them. CDR1 and CDR2 (germline): GTSNPN, SVGIG (reference sequence). CDR3 region: CACRGPYNEQFF. The CDR3 nucleotides are TGTGCCTGCAGGGGTCCCTACAATGAGCAGTTCTTC.